This TCR beta chain stems from a study of T-cell memory formation after mild COVID-19. General observations from the study: Largely, contracting CD4+ clones fell within CM and EM, and contracting CD8+ clones within EMRA. Day 15 to 85 contracting clones showed balanced CD4/CD8; later expanders leaned CD4+.

TCRdb recomputed calls from the 5' RACE reads with MiXCR, one row per CDR3 protein. The data contain over 150,000 distinct CDR3 sequences, less than 20% of them seen just once; the ten biggest clones take up 3% to 4%. In this sample, this clonotype turned up a few times. The antigen remains unidentified. Input material: PBMCs or a T cell subset sorted from them (not recorded which). The source is a man in his late teens or twenties who had mild COVID-19 (a few samples of this study predate the infection). Cell type and time point are not known.

The CDR3 DNA follows: TGCGCCAGCAGCTTTCAGGGAGAGACCCAGTACTTC. Translating it yields CASSFQGETQYF. V gene TRBV5-1 combines with J gene TRBJ2-5; D might be TRBD1 (5 bases). Germline-derived CDR1 and CDR2 are SGHRS and YFSETQ. V lost 2 bases and J lost 4, with 6 bases in between. The CDR3 is 12 amino acids.